This T cell receptor beta chain was captured by sequencing in a study of blood T cells in healthy people across ages (dated by TCRdb to 2014 to 2015). For the study in its entirety: In model experiments, roughly one uniquely barcoded TCR beta cDNA molecule per two T cells was captured by template switching. The study measured age-related changes in TCR beta repertoire diversity using deep sequencing normalized with unique cDNA molecular identifiers. The donors were split into four age groups: young (average around 15 years), middle-aged (about 40), aged (more than 55) and long-lived (roughly 86). To avoid experimental bias, donors of different ages were distributed randomly across sequencing lanes. Two additional independent replicas of 1 million unique cDNA reads from the same blood draw were analyzed for two donors (one aged 18 to 29 and one aged 80 or older). The paper's findings and limits, for the study overall: Estimates of total diversity based on one million sequenced T cells were considered lower bounds and underestimates. Compared with the aged group, the long-lived group had more naive CD4+ T cells, fewer expanded clones and increased TCR diversity, suggesting age selection. Because the CMV infection status of the donors was unknown, age-related changes in expanded clonotypes may potentially have been confounded. Bulk unsorted PBMC profiling prevented conclusive comparison of naive and antigen-experienced compartments. Observed TCR beta diversity per million T cells fell roughly linearly with age, and a significant reduction was already apparent by age roughly 41. There was a strong correlation between observed TCR beta diversity and the percentage of naive T cells measured by flow cytometry.

The donors were roughly 40 Caucasian individuals from Russia, aged roughly 6 to 100 years, who were systemically healthy. About 9.6 milliliters of peripheral blood were collected from each donor into EDTA-treated Vacutainer tubes. Ficoll-Paque density-gradient centrifugation was used to isolate PBMCs, with at least 7 million per sample. Total RNA was extracted from PBMCs with Trizol reagent, with at least 5.5 micrograms obtained per sample. The percentages of naive CD45RAhigh/CD27high T cells were determined by flow cytometry on a PBMC aliquot from every donor. The library relied on 5' RACE. The instrument given in TCRdb is Illumina HiSeq 2500. The second PCR ran for about 6 to 12 cycles and used a J-beta primer mix along with a sample-barcoded 5' primer. A unique molecular identifier was introduced onto each TCR beta cDNA molecule by a template-switch 5' adaptor carrying 12 random nucleotides. At least 2.5 million CDR3-containing paired-end reads were obtained from each sample. First-strand cDNA was synthesized from all RNA with the Mint cDNA synthesis kit, primed by a TRBC-specific oligonucleotide. Following uracil-DNA glycosylase treatment, a first 18-cycle PCR with universal primers M1SS and BC2_uni_R was performed on all cDNA. The original pipeline was this. Each sample was normalized by randomly selecting 1 million high-quality reads, each carrying a distinct molecular identifier. Instead of being binned into consensus sequences, reads with shared molecular identifiers were discarded. MiTCR, with a Q25 quality threshold and the strictest error-elimination algorithm, was used for CDR3 identification, clonotype clustering and error correction. A nonparametric unseen species model using Euler transformation provided a lower-bound estimate of total TCR beta diversity. The public reads were run again by TCRdb, first through fastp at Q25 and then through MiXCR, and only productive beta chains were kept. Records with the same CDR3 protein are collapsed into one entry carrying the most frequent genes and DNA. TCRdb's processing, not the authors', yielded these V and J calls. The sample table shows about 1.6 million distinct CDR3 sequences, and roughly 32% are seen once. The top ten constitute over 9% of the sample.

This clonotype came up a few times. The target of this receptor is not known. No per-base quality is available; no much larger clone lies one base away. Looking up the germline V gene yields CDR1 SGHDT and CDR2 YYEEEE. The V and J ends are trimmed by 2 bases and 2 bases, leaving 10 bases between them. The CDR3 measures 14 amino acids from cysteine to phenylalanine. Only CDR3 DNA is held: 42 bases, read in frame from base 1. The chain is encoded by TRBV5-6 joined to TRBJ1-2; the D gene lacks a confident call. The TCR originated in a woman in her 30s in good health. The sample consisted of blood. The DNA reads TGTGCCAGCAGCTTCGGCAGCCTAAACTATGGCTACACCTTC. Translated, it reads CASSFGSLNYGYTF.